These T cell receptor beta chains were read from a single sample in a study of blood T cell repertoires in COVID-19. Clones were read by immunoSEQ multiplex PCR, and TCRdb kept only the in-frame ones, dropping some. Of about 200,000 clones in the sample, about nine tenths were seen once. Sequencing was carried out using peripheral blood. The receptors here all came from a woman in her seventies with acute or convalescent COVID-19. Each CDR3 is given with its conserved first and last residue. The order of the fields is V gene, J gene, CDR3 protein.

v_gene: TRBV10-2
j_gene: TRBJ2-4
CDR3aa: CASSESTAGGPKNIQYF

v_gene: TRBV28
j_gene: TRBJ2-2
CDR3aa: CASSFGGAGGVPGELFF

v_gene: TRBV5-6
j_gene: TRBJ2-1
CDR3aa: CASSVLAERWYNEQFF

v_gene: TRBV27
j_gene: TRBJ2-7
CDR3aa: CASSTGLTAYEQYF

v_gene: TRBV28
j_gene: TRBJ1-1
CDR3aa: CASSLGGRSGTEAFF

v_gene: TRBV4-2
j_gene: TRBJ2-2
CDR3aa: CASSPRDLNTGELFF

v_gene: TRBV12-3/TRBV12-4
j_gene: TRBJ2-3
CDR3aa: CASTIYPGDTQYF

v_gene: TRBV5-4
j_gene: TRBJ1-2
CDR3aa: CASSKRDRDLYGYTF

v_gene: TRBV11-3
j_gene: TRBJ2-2
CDR3aa: CASCARWNTGELFF

v_gene: TRBV5-6
j_gene: TRBJ2-4
CDR3aa: CASSLGQGANIQYF

v_gene: TRBV7-2
j_gene: TRBJ2-1
CDR3aa: CASSKLAGVINEQFF

v_gene: TRBV12-3/TRBV12-4
j_gene: TRBJ1-6
CDR3aa: CASCPVHNSPLHF

v_gene: TRBV7-9
j_gene: TRBJ2-7
CDR3aa: CASSSQGGRTYEQYF

v_gene: TRBV7-2
j_gene: TRBJ1-5
CDR3aa: CASSLDGERTQPQHF

v_gene: TRBV4-1
j_gene: TRBJ1-2
CDR3aa: CASSRIRTGEYTF

v_gene: TRBV3-1/TRBV3-2
j_gene: TRBJ2-6
CDR3aa: CASSQEGTVFSGANVLTF

v_gene: TRBV7-8
j_gene: TRBJ1-4
CDR3aa: CASGNRGYNEKLFF

v_gene: TRBV7-2
j_gene: TRBJ1-2
CDR3aa: CASTRGTDYGYTF

v_gene: TRBV6-5
j_gene: TRBJ2-3
CDR3aa: CASSKESSTDTQYF

v_gene: TRBV12-3/TRBV12-4
j_gene: TRBJ2-7
CDR3aa: CASKGGMNEQYF

v_gene: TRBV11-2
j_gene: TRBJ1-1
CDR3aa: CASSLDNAVGGANTEAFF

v_gene: TRBV7-2
j_gene: TRBJ2-3
CDR3aa: CASSFSRGTSTDTQYF

v_gene: TRBV5-1
j_gene: TRBJ2-1
CDR3aa: CASSNLAGGYNEQFF

v_gene: TRBV12-3/TRBV12-4
j_gene: TRBJ2-7
CDR3aa: CASSFRRPYEQYF

v_gene: TRBV6-5
j_gene: TRBJ2-3
CDR3aa: CALREGNTDTQYF

v_gene: TRBV28
j_gene: TRBJ2-5
CDR3aa: CASSFSTGGQETQYF

v_gene: TRBV19
j_gene: TRBJ2-2
CDR3aa: CASTFLGRGSNTGELFF

v_gene: TRBV28
j_gene: TRBJ1-4
CDR3aa: CASTRVPGEKLFF

v_gene: TRBV4-3
j_gene: TRBJ2-5
CDR3aa: CASSQGLRQGARETQYF

v_gene: TRBV20-1
j_gene: TRBJ2-7
CDR3aa: CSARSSEQYF

v_gene: TRBV9
j_gene: TRBJ1-2
CDR3aa: CASSDRQALKGYTF

v_gene: TRBV5-1
j_gene: TRBJ2-2
CDR3aa: CASKAGANTGELFF

v_gene: TRBV6-1
j_gene: TRBJ2-3
CDR3aa: CASSGAGSTDTQYF

v_gene: TRBV2
j_gene: TRBJ1-1
CDR3aa: CASSLLGGNTEAFF

v_gene: TRBV28
j_gene: TRBJ1-5
CDR3aa: CASSMREVNQPQHF

v_gene: TRBV28
j_gene: TRBJ1-5
CDR3aa: CASSRPSGWTQPQHF

v_gene: TRBV3-1/TRBV3-2
j_gene: TRBJ2-6
CDR3aa: CASEGSSSGANVLTF

v_gene: TRBV6-2/TRBV6-3
j_gene: TRBJ2-1
CDR3aa: CASSPFGQGTIYNNEQFF

v_gene: TRBV4-1
j_gene: TRBJ1-5
CDR3aa: CASSQDLGSGQFYDQPQHF

v_gene: TRBV5-1
j_gene: TRBJ1-1
CDR3aa: CASTDTGGMSTEAFF